The rows below give T cell receptor beta chains drawn from one sample of a study of blood T cells in healthy people across ages. MiXCR, run by TCRdb on the 5' RACE reads, gives a single entry per CDR3 protein. This sample has 1.2 million to 1.5 million distinct CDR3 sequences, with approximately 42% found just once. Material: blood. These receptors were obtained from a woman aged 18 to 35 in good health. Both conserved end residues are part of each CDR3. A D gene is named only where the DNA matches it firmly. Size is stated for part of the rows, as once, few or many counts, or as a class when the clone is expanded.

clone size: .
J gene: TRBJ1-2
D gene: .
V gene: TRBV4-1
CDR3 protein: CASSQPFGNRGGYTF
CDR3 DNA: TGCGCCAGCAGCCAACCCTTTGGCAATCGTGGGGGCTACACCTTC

clone size: few
J gene: TRBJ1-2
D gene: .
V gene: TRBV5-1
CDR3 protein: CASSDLTDFHEGGYTF
CDR3 DNA: TGCGCCAGCAGCGACTTGACAGATTTCCATGAGGGAGGCTACACCTTC

clone size: few
J gene: TRBJ1-6
D gene: .
V gene: TRBV4-2
CDR3 protein: CASSRTGIESSYNSPLHF
CDR3 DNA: TGTGCCAGCAGCCGCACAGGAATCGAGAGCTCCTATAATTCACCCCTCCACTTT

clone size: .
J gene: TRBJ1-1
D gene: .
V gene: TRBV9
CDR3 protein: CASSAGGMNTEAFF
CDR3 DNA: TGTGCCAGCAGCGCGGGGGGAATGAACACTGAAGCTTTCTTT

clone size: .
J gene: TRBJ2-6
D gene: .
V gene: TRBV10-3
CDR3 protein: CAISPSGGAGANVLTF
CDR3 DNA: TGTGCCATCAGTCCCTCCGGAGGTGCTGGGGCCAACGTCCTGACTTTC

clone size: .
J gene: TRBJ2-7
D gene: .
V gene: TRBV20-1
CDR3 protein: CSARAGQLTSYEQYF
CDR3 DNA: TGCAGTGCTAGGGCGGGACAGTTAACCTCCTACGAGCAGTACTTC

clone size: .
J gene: TRBJ2-7
D gene: TRBD2
V gene: TRBV20-1
CDR3 protein: CSASRDYYNEQYF
CDR3 DNA: TGCAGTGCAAGCCGGGACTACTACAATGAGCAGTACTTC

clone size: .
J gene: TRBJ2-3
D gene: TRBD2
V gene: TRBV24-1
CDR3 protein: CATSDSLSGGRLQDTQYF
CDR3 DNA: TGTGCCACCAGTGATTCCTTAAGCGGGGGAAGATTACAAGATACGCAGTATTTT

clone size: .
J gene: TRBJ2-3
D gene: TRBD1
V gene: TRBV2
CDR3 protein: CASSENMQGVGTDTQYF
CDR3 DNA: TGTGCCAGCAGTGAGAACATGCAGGGGGTCGGCACAGATACGCAGTATTTT

clone size: few
J gene: TRBJ2-2
D gene: .
V gene: TRBV29-1
CDR3 protein: CSVANDPGELFF
CDR3 DNA: TGCAGCGTTGCCAATGACCCCGGGGAGCTGTTTTTT

clone size: few
J gene: TRBJ1-2
D gene: TRBD1
V gene: TRBV12-3/TRBV12-4
CDR3 protein: CASTGDRGYGYTF
CDR3 DNA: TGTGCCAGCACTGGGGACAGAGGCTATGGCTACACCTTC

clone size: .
J gene: TRBJ2-1
D gene: TRBD2
V gene: TRBV20-1
CDR3 protein: CSPGTSGSDEQFF
CDR3 DNA: TGCAGCCCCGGGACTAGCGGGAGCGATGAGCAGTTCTTC

clone size: .
J gene: TRBJ2-7
D gene: .
V gene: TRBV18
CDR3 protein: CASSVQAPAGYEQYF
CDR3 DNA: TGTGCCAGCTCAGTACAGGCTCCTGCGGGCTACGAGCAGTACTTC

clone size: .
J gene: TRBJ2-7
D gene: TRBD1
V gene: TRBV6-5
CDR3 protein: CASSYSPAVTGGRYEQYF
CDR3 DNA: TGTGCCAGCAGTTATTCCCCAGCCGTGACAGGGGGCAGGTACGAGCAGTACTTC

clone size: .
J gene: TRBJ2-3
D gene: .
V gene: TRBV7-9
CDR3 protein: CASSLVVGQDTQYF
CDR3 DNA: TGTGCCAGCAGCTTAGTTGTGGGGCAAGATACGCAGTATTTT

clone size: .
J gene: TRBJ1-1
D gene: TRBD1
V gene: TRBV27
CDR3 protein: CASSRILQGARRLNTEAFF
CDR3 DNA: TGTGCCAGCAGCCGAATCTTACAGGGGGCTCGGCGTCTGAACACTGAAGCTTTCTTT

clone size: few
J gene: TRBJ2-5
D gene: .
V gene: TRBV20-1
CDR3 protein: CSARDRGLANEQYF
CDR3 DNA: TGCAGTGCTAGAGATCGCGGGCTAGCCAATGAGCAGTACTTC

clone size: few
J gene: TRBJ2-5
D gene: .
V gene: TRBV11-2
CDR3 protein: CASSLERLQETQYF
CDR3 DNA: TGTGCCAGCAGCTTAGAGAGGCTGCAAGAGACCCAGTACTTC

clone size: .
J gene: TRBJ2-7
D gene: TRBD1
V gene: TRBV14
CDR3 protein: CASSQDRGQGTYEQYF
CDR3 DNA: TGTGCCAGCAGCCAAGATAGAGGACAGGGTACCTACGAGCAGTACTTC

clone size: once
J gene: TRBJ2-3
D gene: .
V gene: TRBV7-8
CDR3 protein: CASSLDLLARGPTSTDTQYF
CDR3 DNA: TGTGCCAGCAGCTTAGACCTACTAGCCCGAGGCCCTACAAGCACAGATACGCAGTATTTT

clone size: .
J gene: TRBJ2-5
D gene: .
V gene: TRBV4-1
CDR3 protein: CASSQAWSGSELETQYF
CDR3 DNA: TGCGCCAGCAGCCAAGCTTGGTCAGGGTCCGAGTTGGAGACCCAGTACTTC

clone size: few
J gene: TRBJ2-2
D gene: TRBD2
V gene: TRBV29-1
CDR3 protein: CSVTRGDVYTGELFF
CDR3 DNA: TGCAGCGTTACCCGGGGGGACGTTTACACCGGGGAGCTGTTTTTT

clone size: .
J gene: TRBJ2-2
D gene: TRBD2
V gene: TRBV10-3
CDR3 protein: CAISEYGRADTGELFF
CDR3 DNA: TGTGCCATCAGTGAATACGGGAGGGCCGACACCGGGGAGCTGTTTTTT

clone size: .
J gene: TRBJ2-1
D gene: TRBD2
V gene: TRBV20-1
CDR3 protein: CSAMRAGGDYNEQFF
CDR3 DNA: TGCAGTGCTATGAGAGCGGGGGGCGATTACAATGAGCAGTTCTTC